This TCR beta chain derives from a study of CD8+ T cells in alopecia areata. Worth noting for this clone: As yet, its antigen is unknown.

Study-level findings and limits: Normal scalp showed lower clonality than lesional scalp, especially alopecia totalis/universalis.

CDR3 length equals 11 residues. The germline V gene encodes CDR1 SQVTM and CDR2 ANQGSEA. Trimming cost V 4 bases and J 5 bases, with 9 bases left between them. Isolated RNA was reverse transcribed into cDNA used as the sequencing template. TCRdb's copy holds only in-frame clones and misses some; the assay was immunoSEQ multiplex PCR. Altogether approximately 210,000 clones are present, 55% to 70% being singletons, with the ten largest covering more than 3.5%. As to treatment: oral pan-JAK inhibitor, 5-10 mg twice daily. V usage is TRBV29-1 and J usage is TRBJ2-7, with no clear D. The receptor was derived from a human donor with alopecia areata. The specimen comprised CD4+ T cells sorted from blood, sampled at week 4, from a patient treated with tofacitinib. The CDR3: CSVVMKDEQYF. The CDR3 nucleotides are TGCAGCGTTGTCATGAAGGACGAGCAGTACTTC.